This TCR beta chain stems from a study of blood T cells in healthy people across ages. Study results and limitations: Comparison with aged donors showed that long-lived donors had more naive CD4+ cells and higher diversity.

A sample-barcoded 5' primer and a J-beta primer mix were used in a second PCR of roughly 7 to 11 cycles. TCRdb reanalysed the 5' RACE reads using MiXCR and keeps one entry per CDR3 protein. This table has 900,000 to 950,000 distinct CDR3 sequences, just under 30% appearing once. This CDR3 region has 14 residues. Germline CDR1 reads SGHTA; CDR2 reads FQGNSA. V was shortened by 2 bases and J by 4 bases, with 9 bases between the two germline ends. Remarks on this clonotype: No antigen is known for it.

The same specimen was also included in a second study, on T cells of mothers and their children.

The chain joins TRBV7-2 to TRBJ1-3; D gene ambiguous. Sequencing used blood. The clonotype was recovered from a woman in her 40s in good health. Written as DNA, the CDR3 is TGTGCCAGCAGCTTAATAGGGTCAGGAAACACCATATATTTT. This codes for CASSLIGSGNTIYF.